This T cell receptor (beta chain) was identified during a study of Graves' ophthalmopathy and Graves' hyperthyroidism. Ineligible for inclusion were patients with other autoimmune diseases, uncontrolled infections, pregnancy or lactation. Each diagnosis was determined on the basis of clinical symptoms, serum thyroxine, TRAb, thyroid ultrasound and orbital computed tomography. The germline V gene has CDR1 MDHEN and CDR2 SYDVKM. This CDR3 contains 16 residues. The trim removed 8 bases at V and 11 bases at J, leaving 16 bases unmatched. Overall study results and limits: Progression of ophthalmopathy was predicted by the model with roughly 70% sensitivity and about 72% specificity.

Amplification of the TCR beta CDR3 regions used RNA transcripts (as template). HTBI-primed first-round RT-PCR preceded second-round multiplex PCR. TCRdb reprocessed the multiplex PCR reads via MiXCR and lists one record per CDR3 protein. The sample contains approximately 210,000 distinct CDR3 sequences, under 30% of which appear only once. This clonotype appeared many times. Its antigen is still unknown. The sequenced sample consisted of peripheral blood. This chain links TRBV28 with TRBJ1-6, with 9 bases matching TRBD1. This receptor was identified in a man in his forties or fifties with Graves' ophthalmopathy. The CDR3 is CASLAYFRDREAPLHF. The DNA for the CDR3 is TGTGCCAGCCTGGCCTATTTCCGGGACAGGGAAGCACCCCTCCACTTT.